The clone carrying this T cell receptor beta chain was recorded once. The data were taken from a study of technical replicates of blood from a few donors. Clones were read by immunoSEQ multiplex PCR, and TCRdb kept only the in-frame ones, dropping some. Among roughly 70,000 clones listed, about 92% were seen once. Germline CDR1 reads MGHRA; CDR2 reads YSYEKL. The CDR3 is made up of 19 amino acids. Trimming took 0 bases from V and 3 from J; bases not matched to a gene: 14. This chain joins TRBV4-1 and TRBJ1-1; 9 bases are shared with TRBD1. The receptor was derived from a human donor in good health. Input material: T cells isolated from PBMCs. CDR3 loop: CASSQDRPAGTGSYTEAFF. The DNA for the CDR3 is TGCGCCAGCAGCCAAGATCGCCCCGCGGGGACAGGGTCGTACACTGAAGCTTTCTTT.